The 8 T cell receptor beta chains listed next were all sequenced from one sample in a study of cytomegalovirus exposure and HLA in healthy donors (dated by TCRdb to about 2017). Library preparation was by the immunoSEQ multiplex PCR assay. For the multiplex PCR, a mixture combining 60 forward primers for TCR Vbeta segments and 13 reverse primers for TCR Jbeta segments was used. This immuneACCESS table, as held by TCRdb, lists in-frame sequences with V and J called but not all clones. Of the missing ones, under half trace to an unresolved V gene in checked studies; the others have no known cause. This sample lists about 160,000 clones; around 68% were detected once. The top ten constitute approximately 1.5% of the sample. Material for sequencing was PBMCs. The receptor source for this set is a man over 45 in good health and CMV-seronegative.

The chain recombines TRBV7-9 with TRBJ2-7; 11 nucleotides align to TRBD1. The CDR3 is made up of 15 amino acids. With V trimmed by 5 bases and J by 2 bases, 5 bases remained unmatched. CDR1 is SEHNR and CDR2 is FQNEAQ in the germline V gene (reference sequence). DNA for the CDR3: TGTGCCAGCAGCCGCCTGGGACAGGGGGCCTACGAGCAGTACTTC. It encodes CASSRLGQGAYEQYF.

A few counts support this clone. This rearrangement joins TRBV7-6 to TRBJ1-2, with D hard to call. V was shortened by 1 base and J by 1 base, with 13 bases between the two germline ends. Germline V gene sequence: CDR1 SGHVS, CDR2 FNYEAQ. The CDR3 is 16 residues long. In nucleotides, the CDR3 is TGTGCCAGCAGCTTAGGACCTTTGGGGAGTAACTATGGCTACACCTTC. This encodes CASSLGPLGSNYGYTF.

This clone was recorded only once. The gene calls are TRBV5-1 and TRBJ1-2, with unresolved D. V was shortened by 1 base and J by 3 bases, with 4 bases between the two germline ends. CDR1 and CDR2 (germline): SGHRS, YFSETQ. The CDR3 runs 12 residues. The CDR3 loop is CASSLFDYGYTF. The CDR3 DNA reads TGCGCCAGCAGCTTGTTCGACTATGGCTACACCTTC.

The rearrangement uses TRBV29-1 and TRBJ1-4; TRBD1 agrees at 9 bases. The CDR3 length is 17 residues. With V trimmed by 0 bases and J by 6 bases, 11 bases remained unmatched. CDR1 SQVTM and CDR2 ANQGSEA come from the germline V gene. CDR3: CSVEDPSPGQGYEKLFF. The DNA of the CDR3 is TGCAGCGTTGAAGATCCTTCACCGGGACAGGGCTATGAAAAACTGTTTTTT. The variable domain in full, with the rest retrieved from reference TRBV29-1 and TRBJ1-4, is SAVISQKPSRDICQRGTSLTIQCQVDSQVTMMFWYRQQPGQSLTLIATANQGSEATYESGFVIDKFPISRPNLTFSTLTVSNMSPEDSSIYLCSVEDPSPGQGYEKLFFGSGTQLSVL.

This rearrangement joins TRBV14 to TRBJ2-1; TRBD2 aligns across 12 bases. From germline, CDR1 is SGHDN and CDR2 FVKESK. V gave up 4 bases and J gave up 8 bases; unmatched junction bases: 6. The CDR3 is 15 residues long. The CDR3 reads CASSLRLAGVDEQFF. CDR3 DNA: TGTGCCAGCAGCCTCCGACTAGCGGGGGTGGATGAGCAGTTCTTC.

The table lists this clone with a few counts. V and J are TRBV4-1 and TRBJ2-7; no firm D call. This CDR3 is built from 15 residues. CDR1 and CDR2 from the germline V gene are MGHRA and YSYEKL. The V end lost 7 bases, the J end lost 0 bases, and 16 bases lay between the germline ends. For the CDR3, the DNA is TGCGCCAGCAACCCTGTGGAGCTGAGCTCCTACGAGCAGTACTTC. It encodes CASNPVELSSYEQYF.

The V and J genes are TRBV2 and TRBJ1-1; D call uncertain. The CDR3 contains 14 residues. Trimming left V 6 bases short and J 5 bases short, with 16 bases between. Germline V gene data show CDR1 as SNHLY and CDR2 as FYNNEI. The CDR3 here is CASSLRREGTEAFF. DNA for the CDR3: TGTGCCAGCAGCCTTAGACGGGAGGGAACTGAAGCTTTCTTT.

The rearrangement joins TRBV7-8 to TRBJ1-1, with 8 bases fitting TRBD1. Trimming cost V 2 bases and J 3 bases; bases outside gene matches: 8. The CDR3 has 16 residues. The germline V gene has CDR1 SGHVS and CDR2 FQNEAQ. The CDR3: CASSLPGTGGDTEAFF. CDR3 coding DNA: TGTGCCAGCAGCTTACCGGGGACAGGTGGAGACACTGAAGCTTTCTTT.